This T cell receptor beta chain was sequenced during a study of T cell responses to AZD1222 COVID-19 vaccine. Study-level background: Second doses at about 4 or about 12 weeks were pooled.

Notes on this clone: The antigen is undetermined.

Clones were read by immunoSEQ multiplex PCR, and TCRdb kept only the in-frame ones, dropping some. The data show around 50,000 clones, under 90% seen once. Study conclusions and caveats: Clonal diversity may have been underestimated in mostly white British donors. Repertoire sampling occurred only after the peak T cell response.

Germline V gene sequence: CDR1 MNHEY, CDR2 SMNVEV (reference sequence). The CDR3 consists of 14 residues. V was cut by 5 bases and J by 0 bases, with 10 bases left in between. The chain joins TRBV27 to TRBJ1-1; possible D gene TRBD1, 5 bases. Sequences were derived from peripheral blood, sampled on day 0 of AZD1222 vaccination. This receptor was taken from an adult in good health. DNA of the CDR3: TGTGCCAGCAGTGTCGACAGACTGAACACTGAAGCTTTCTTT. This encodes CASSVDRLNTEAFF.